What follows is one T cell receptor (beta chain) and its context. The antigen is undetermined. Produced via immunoSEQ multiplex PCR; TCRdb's table is partial and in-frame only. This table holds 5,500 to 6,000 clones, about 1.7% found once. A marrow graft followed busulfan-fludarabine conditioning, with cyclophosphamide on days +3 and +4. These data come from a study of T cells after posttransplantation cyclophosphamide. General study results and limits: Skin or GI-infiltrating T cells shared few TRB sequences with blood.

Germline CDR1 is SQVTM and CDR2 is ANQGSEA. This CDR3 spans 13 amino acids. Trimming removed 3 bases at V and 9 bases at J, with 14 bases between. The sequencing here drew on PBMCs, taken approximately 35 weeks after a stem cell transplant with posttransplant cyclophosphamide. The source is a male patient aged 25 to 39 who received an allogeneic stem cell transplant from a related donor, was CMV-positive, and had no GVHD. Some T cells could come from the graft donor. This chain connects TRBV29-1 to TRBJ1-4, with D possibly TRBD1 on 6 matching bases. Here the CDR3 DNA reads TGCAGCGTTGAGGACAGCTACTCCCAAAAACTGTTTTTT. Amino acid sequence: CSVEDSYSQKLFF.